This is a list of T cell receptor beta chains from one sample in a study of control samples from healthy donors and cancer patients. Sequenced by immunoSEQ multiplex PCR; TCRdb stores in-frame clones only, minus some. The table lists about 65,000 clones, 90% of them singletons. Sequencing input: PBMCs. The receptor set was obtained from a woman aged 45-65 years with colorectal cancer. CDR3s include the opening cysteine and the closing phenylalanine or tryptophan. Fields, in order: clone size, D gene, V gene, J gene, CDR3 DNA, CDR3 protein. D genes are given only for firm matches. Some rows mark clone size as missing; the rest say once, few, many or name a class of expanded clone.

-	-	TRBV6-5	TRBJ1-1	TGTGCCAGCAGTTACGAAGGAATCAACACTGAAGCTTTCTTT	CASSYEGINTEAFF
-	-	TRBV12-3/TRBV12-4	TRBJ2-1	TGTGCCAGCAGTTTAGGAGCGGCAGGTGAGCAGTTCTTC	CASSLGAAGEQFF
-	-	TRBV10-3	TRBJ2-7	TGTGCCATCAGTGACAGCCGGGGGACCTACGAGCAGTACTTC	CAISDSRGTYEQYF
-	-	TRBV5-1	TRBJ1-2	TGCGCCAGCAGCTTGGGGGGGACCCCCGGGCGGCTCTATGGCTACACCTTC	CASSLGGTPGRLYGYTF
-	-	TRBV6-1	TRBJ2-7	TGTGCCAGCAGTGAAGGGACAGCCTTCTCCTACGAGCAGTACTTC	CASSEGTAFSYEQYF
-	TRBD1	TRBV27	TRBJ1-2	TGTGCCAGCAGTTTAAGAGGGGACAGGGGACCCCCCTATGGCTACACCTTC	CASSLRGDRGPPYGYTF
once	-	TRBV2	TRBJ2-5	TGTGCCAGCAGTGAACAGGGGACCCGAGAGACCCAGTACTTC	CASSEQGTRETQYF
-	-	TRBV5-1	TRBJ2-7	TGCGCCAGCAGCTTATCTTTCCGGGGTAACTTGTGGCGCGAGCAGTACTTC	CASSLSFRGNLWREQYF
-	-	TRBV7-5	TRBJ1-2	TGTGTCAGAAGCATTGGGCGGGCAGGGGGATCCTATGGCTACACCTTC	CVRSIGRAGGSYGYTF
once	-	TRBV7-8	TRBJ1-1	TGTGCCAGCAGCTTACCCGATCACCCGGACAGCCTAAACACTGAAGCTTTCTTT	CASSLPDHPDSLNTEAFF
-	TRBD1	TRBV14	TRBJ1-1	TGTGCCAGCAGCCCACGGACAGGGTGGAACACTGAAGCTTTCTTT	CASSPRTGWNTEAFF
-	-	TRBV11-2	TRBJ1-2	TGTGCCAGCAGCCTAAATAATTTTAGGGGCTATGGCTACACCTTC	CASSLNNFRGYGYTF
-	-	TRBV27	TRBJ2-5	TGTGCCAGCAGTAAGGGGGTACAAGAAACCCAGTACTTC	CASSKGVQETQYF
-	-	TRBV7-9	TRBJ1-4	TGTGCCAGCAGCTTAGAGGGACGGGGGAATGAAAAACTGTTTTTT	CASSLEGRGNEKLFF
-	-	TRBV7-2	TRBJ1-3	TGTGCCAGCAGCTCCCAACGGAACACCATATATTTT	CASSSQRNTIYF
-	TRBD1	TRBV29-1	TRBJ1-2	TGCAGCGCACGGGGACAGGGGAGTTATTATGGCTACACCTTC	CSARGQGSYYGYTF
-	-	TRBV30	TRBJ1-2	TGTGCCTGGAGTGTGTGGCAGAACTATGGCTACACCTTC	CAWSVWQNYGYTF
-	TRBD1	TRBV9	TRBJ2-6	TGTGCCAGCAGCGTAGGGGGGACAGGGTATTTCGGGGCCAACGTCCTGACTTTC	CASSVGGTGYFGANVLTF
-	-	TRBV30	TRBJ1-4	TGTGCCCTAGAGGGAGGTGCAACTAATGAAAAACTGTTTTTT	CALEGGATNEKLFF
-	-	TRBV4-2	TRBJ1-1	TGTGCCAGCAGCCAAGATCTAAGGAGCCGGGGCTCGGCTTTCTTT	CASSQDLRSRGSAFF